This T cell receptor (beta chain) came from a study of cytomegalovirus exposure and HLA in healthy donors. The PCR made use of 60 Vbeta and 13 Jbeta primers. TCRdb's copy holds only in-frame clones and misses some; the assay was immunoSEQ multiplex PCR. In the table there are 100,000 to 120,000 clones, approximately 80% of which are singletons. The V segment lost 2 bases and the J segment 4 bases; nucleotides outside the gene matches: 6. This CDR3 has 15 residues. Germline V gene sequence: CDR1 MGHDK, CDR2 SYGVNS. This sequence originates from a man aged 30 to 45 in good health and CMV-seropositive. The chain is built from TRBV25-1 and TRBJ2-7; 9 bases line up with TRBD1. The sequencing input was PBMCs. Here the CDR3 DNA reads TGTGCCAGCAGTGAAGGCCCGGACAGGGGTTACGAGCAGTACTTC. Amino acids: CASSEGPDRGYEQYF.